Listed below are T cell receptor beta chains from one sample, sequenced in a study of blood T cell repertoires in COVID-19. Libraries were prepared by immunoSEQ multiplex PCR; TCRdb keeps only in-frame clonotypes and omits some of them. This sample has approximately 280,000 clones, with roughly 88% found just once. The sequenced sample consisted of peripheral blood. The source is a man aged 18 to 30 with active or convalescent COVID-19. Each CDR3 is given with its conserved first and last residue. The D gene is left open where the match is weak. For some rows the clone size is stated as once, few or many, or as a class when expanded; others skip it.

CASRPGQGENYGYTF	TGTGCCAGTAGGCCCGGACAGGGGGAGAACTATGGCTACACCTTC	TRBJ1-2	.	TRBV19	TRBD1
CASSGTGYYGYTF	TGTGCCAGCAGTGGTACAGGGTACTATGGCTACACCTTC	TRBJ1-2	.	TRBV2	.
CASTYQGATYNEQFF	TGTGCCAGCACTTACCAGGGGGCAACCTACAATGAGCAGTTCTTC	TRBJ2-1	once	TRBV27	TRBD1
CASSPTPQGSGAFF	TGTGCCAGCAGCCCGACTCCACAGGGCAGCGGAGCTTTCTTT	TRBJ1-1	.	TRBV7-6	.
CASSEWARGGDTQYF	TGTGCCAGCAGTGAATGGGCCAGGGGTGGGGATACGCAGTATTTT	TRBJ2-3	.	TRBV6-1	.
CASSSGLSTYEQYF	TGTGCCAGCAGCTCGGGACTTTCTACCTACGAGCAGTACTTC	TRBJ2-7	.	TRBV7-9	.
CASSYTFQQGDSPLHF	TGTGCCAGCAGTTACACGTTCCAACAGGGCGATTCACCCCTCCACTTT	TRBJ1-6	.	TRBV6-5	.
CDRERAPWREQFF	TGTGACCGGGAGCGGGCCCCTTGGCGCGAGCAGTTCTTC	TRBJ2-1	many	TRBV19	.
CATSSTGLGSPLHF	TGTGCCACCAGCAGCACAGGGTTAGGTTCACCCCTCCACTTT	TRBJ1-6	.	TRBV15	.
CASSLVGGQGQGYTF	TGTGCCAGCAGCTTAGTGGGTGGACAGGGCCAGGGCTACACCTTC	TRBJ1-2	.	TRBV11-2	TRBD1
CASSASTPGNTIYF	TGTGCCAGCAGCGCCTCCACACCTGGAAACACCATATATTTT	TRBJ1-3	.	TRBV13	.
CASSLTGTGVQPQHF	TGTGCCAGCAGCCTGACCGGGACAGGGGTTCAGCCCCAGCATTTT	TRBJ1-5	.	TRBV7-2	TRBD1
CASRSVAGVTGELFF	TGTGCCAGCAGATCGGTTGCGGGAGTCACCGGGGAGCTGTTTTTT	TRBJ2-2	.	TRBV11-2	TRBD2
CASSLRQGEKLFF	TGTGCCAGCAGCCTCAGACAGGGGGAAAAACTGTTTTTT	TRBJ1-4	.	TRBV13	TRBD1
CASSLGGRGTANTIYF	TGTGCCAGCAGCTTAGGAGGAAGGGGCACTGCGAACACCATATATTTT	TRBJ1-3	.	TRBV7-9	.
CASSSGISSYEQYF	TGTGCCAGCAGCTCAGGGATAAGCTCCTACGAGCAGTACTTC	TRBJ2-7	once	TRBV5-6	.
CASSFWGTGSHEQYF	TGTGCCAGCAGTTTCTGGGGGACAGGGTCCCACGAGCAGTACTTC	TRBJ2-7	.	TRBV27	TRBD1
CASSGQLPGELFF	TGTGCCAGCAGCGGACAGCTACCCGGGGAGCTGTTTTTT	TRBJ2-2	.	TRBV6-5	.
CASRVQGISNYGYTF	TGTGCCAGCAGAGTACAGGGGATCTCAAACTATGGCTACACCTTC	TRBJ1-2	once	TRBV5-6	TRBD1
CASSVGLRDTGSYGYTF	TGTGCCAGCAGCGTAGGACTCCGGGACACTGGATCCTATGGCTACACCTTC	TRBJ1-2	once	TRBV9	.
CASSVGQGDNSPLHF	TGTGCCAGCAGCGTAGGGCAGGGTGATAATTCACCCCTCCACTTT	TRBJ1-6	.	TRBV9	.
CASSVRTSGVYEQYF	TGTGCCAGTAGTGTTCGGACTAGCGGGGTCTACGAGCAGTACTTC	TRBJ2-7	.	TRBV19	TRBD2
CASGLDRGGGYTF	TGTGCTAGTGGTTTGGACAGGGGTGGTGGCTACACCTTC	TRBJ1-2	once	TRBV12-5	TRBD1
CATNQDRGNEKLFF	TGTGCCACCAATCAGGACAGGGGTAATGAAAAACTGTTTTTT	TRBJ1-4	.	TRBV15	TRBD1
CASSLSSGDTDTQYF	TGTGCCAGCAGCCTCTCTAGCGGGGACACAGATACGCAGTATTTT	TRBJ2-3	.	TRBV6-5	TRBD2
CASSQNPGTAEAFF	TGCGCCAGCAGCCAAAACCCTGGGACAGCTGAAGCTTTCTTT	TRBJ1-1	.	TRBV4-1	TRBD1
CASSPAGGPYNEQFF	TGTGCCAGCAGTCCAGCGGGGGGGCCCTACAATGAGCAGTTCTTC	TRBJ2-1	.	TRBV28	TRBD2
CASSSTANSPLHF	TGTGCCAGCAGTTCGACTGCTAATTCACCCCTCCACTTT	TRBJ1-6	once	TRBV6-2/TRBV6-3	.
CAISRVMGAGTDTQYF	TGTGCCATCAGCCGTGTTATGGGGGCGGGCACAGATACGCAGTATTTT	TRBJ2-3	.	TRBV10-3	.
CATSRVRVTTGDQPQHF	TGTGCCACCAGCAGAGTGAGGGTCACGACAGGGGATCAGCCCCAGCATTTT	TRBJ1-5	.	TRBV15	TRBD1
CASSLPGTRTEAFF	TGCGCCAGCAGCTTGCCGGGTACTCGAACTGAAGCTTTCTTT	TRBJ1-1	.	TRBV5-1	.
CATSSLVGNTIYF	TGTGCCACCAGCAGCCTTGTGGGAAACACCATATATTTT	TRBJ1-3	.	TRBV15	.
CASSSGTDTEAFF	TGTGCCAGCAGCTCCGGGACAGACACTGAAGCTTTCTTT	TRBJ1-1	.	TRBV5-5	TRBD1
CASSWDRGYEKLFF	TGTGCCAGCAGTTGGGACAGGGGCTACGAAAAACTGTTTTTT	TRBJ1-4	.	TRBV2	TRBD1
CASSVWAGGEETQYF	TGTGCCAGCAGCGTATGGGCGGGGGGAGAAGAGACCCAGTACTTC	TRBJ2-5	.	TRBV9	TRBD2
CASSLGGQGDNMDEQFF	TGTGCCAGCAGCTTGGGTGGACAGGGGGATAATATGGATGAGCAGTTCTTC	TRBJ2-1	.	TRBV5-6	TRBD1
CASSLFPAEADEQYF	TGTGCCAGCAGCTTATTCCCAGCGGAGGCGGACGAGCAGTACTTC	TRBJ2-7	.	TRBV7-3	.
CASSLPPAVSSSYEQYF	TGTGCCAGCAGCTTGCCACCCGCTGTATCGAGCTCCTACGAGCAGTACTTC	TRBJ2-7	.	TRBV5-6	.
CAIREGTSYEQYF	TGTGCCATCAGGGAAGGGACATCCTACGAGCAGTACTTC	TRBJ2-7	.	TRBV10-3	.
CASSQYQPQHF	TGTGCCAGCAGCCAATATCAGCCCCAGCATTTT	TRBJ1-5	.	TRBV6-6	.
CASSVEQNYGYTF	TGTGCCAGCAGTGTAGAACAGAACTATGGCTACACCTTC	TRBJ1-2	.	TRBV2	.
CASSLYSGTEEHEQYF	TGTGCCAGCAGCTTATATTCCGGGACAGAAGAGCACGAGCAGTACTTC	TRBJ2-7	.	TRBV7-3	TRBD1
CASSTTAATEAFF	TGTGCCAGCAGTACAACAGCAGCCACTGAAGCTTTCTTT	TRBJ1-1	.	TRBV6-2/TRBV6-3	.
CASSLGYYYGYTF	TGTGCCAGCAGCTTAGGTTATTACTATGGCTACACCTTC	TRBJ1-2	.	TRBV13	.
CASSVTGNEKLFF	TGTGCCAGTAGTGTTACGGGGAATGAAAAACTGTTTTTT	TRBJ1-4	once	TRBV19	.